The 21 T cell receptor beta chains in this list originate from one sample, sequenced in a study of T cells in Graves' hyperthyroidism and ophthalmopathy. TCR beta CDR3 region amplification was performed from RNA transcripts. HTBI primers drove first-round RT-PCR of the TCR CDR3. TCRdb re-derived calls from the multiplex PCR reads in MiXCR, one entry per CDR3 protein. The table lists about 420,000 distinct CDR3 sequences, 15% to 19% of them singletons, with just under 8% in the top ten. Material for sequencing was blood. Receptors were obtained from a woman younger than 35 with Graves' hyperthyroidism.

This clonotype appeared a single time. The chain carries TRBV7-2 and TRBJ2-1; TRBD2 matches at 11 bases. The CDR3 has 15 residues. The germline CDR1 and CDR2 sequences are SGHTA and FQGNSA. V shed 5 bases and J 6 bases; nucleotides not matched to a gene: 6. The CDR3 DNA is TGTGCCAGCAGCAATAGCGGGAGGGCTACCAATGAGCAGTTCTTC. Translating gives CASSNSGRATNEQFF.

This clonotype was counted at least ten times. The chain is built from TRBV18 and TRBJ1-2; TRBD1 might be the D (5 bases). The CDR3 spans 14 residues. V lost 3 bases and J lost 4, with 12 bases in between. Per the germline V gene, CDR1 is KGHSH and CDR2 is LQKENI. DNA for the CDR3: TGTGCCAGCTCACCCAGGGACGGCATCTATGGCTACACCTTC. Translating it yields CASSPRDGIYGYTF.

This clonotype was picked up many times. The rearrangement links TRBV12-3 or TRBV12-4 to TRBJ2-1; the match to TRBD2 covers 11 bases. The CDR3 has 14 residues. The V segment lost 11 bases and the J segment 7 bases; nucleotides outside the gene matches: 10. The CDR3 region has the DNA TGTGCCTCCTTCAGGCTAGCGGGAGGAAATGAGCAGTTCTTC. Translated: CASFRLAGGNEQFF.

This clonotype was recorded many times. The V and J genes are TRBV3-1 and TRBJ2-4; TRBD1 matches at 9 bases. CDR1 and CDR2 (germline): LGHDT, YNNKEL (reference sequence). With 5 bases clipped from V and 8 bases from J, the junction kept 7 bases outside the gene matches. This CDR3 spans 14 amino acids. The CDR3 DNA reads TGTGCCAGCAGCTTACAGGGGGCGACGGACATTCAGTACTTC. This codes for CASSLQGATDIQYF.

The chain is built from TRBV2 and TRBJ1-5; 9 positions match TRBD1. The CDR3 extends over 13 amino acids. The germline CDR1 and CDR2 sequences are SNHLY and FYNNEI. V shed 5 bases and J 9 bases; nucleotides not matched to a gene: 5. CDR3 amino acids: CASSRTGAGPQHF. For the CDR3, the DNA is TGTGCCAGCAGTCGGACAGGGGCCGGGCCCCAGCATTTT.

V and J are TRBV9 and TRBJ1-4; D call uncertain. The CDR3 covers 15 residues. The germline CDR1 and CDR2 sequences are SGDLS and YYNGEE. V lost 0 bases, J lost 8 bases, and 14 bases lay in between. CDR3 loop: CASSVEAGVSEKLFF. The CDR3 coding sequence is TGTGCCAGCAGCGTAGAGGCTGGGGTCTCGGAAAAACTGTTTTTT.

This clonotype appeared a few times. This chain joins TRBV7-2 and TRBJ2-6, with D hard to call. The germline CDR1 and CDR2 sequences are SGHTA and FQGNSA. The CDR3 loop spans 19 amino acids. V lost 1 base, J lost 0 bases, and 16 bases lay in between. CDR3 sequence: CASSLEAGTDLSGANVLTF. CDR3 DNA sequence: TGTGCCAGCAGCTTAGAGGCTGGAACAGACCTCTCTGGGGCCAACGTCCTGACTTTC.

J is TRBJ2-5 and V is TRBV28, with 11 bases lining up with TRBD2. After removal of 4 bases from V and 5 bases from J, the junction contained 15 bases not matched to a gene. The germline CDR1 and CDR2 sequences are MDHEN and SYDVKM. This CDR3 is 18 amino acids long. The CDR3 DNA is TGTGCCAGCAGTTCCAGACTAGCGGGAAAGGTCCGGGCGGAGACCCAGTACTTC. This gives the protein CASSSRLAGKVRAETQYF.

This clonotype was picked up many times. J is TRBJ2-2 and V is TRBV5-5; weak D call: TRBD2 (6 bases). V dropped 1 base and J dropped 2 bases, with 18 bases sitting between them. The V gene's germline CDR1 is SGHKS and CDR2 YYEKEE (reference sequence). The CDR3 contains 18 residues. This CDR3 reads CASSLLSAGGANTGELFF. The CDR3 DNA sequence: TGTGCCAGCAGCTTGTTGTCGGCTGGAGGGGCAAACACCGGGGAGCTGTTTTTT.

At least ten counts were recorded for this clonotype. The chain is built from TRBV28 and TRBJ2-7; D gene unclear. There are 14 residues in the CDR3. V was pared by 3 bases and J by 4 bases, with 13 bases between. The germline CDR1 and CDR2 sequences are MDHEN and SYDVKM. The CDR3: CASSFSNGAYEQYF. In DNA form, the CDR3 reads TGTGCCAGCAGTTTTTCCAATGGAGCATACGAGCAGTACTTC.

This clonotype was recorded at least ten times. The chain links TRBV7-9 to TRBJ2-3, with a tentative D call TRBD1 (5 bases). The germline gives CDR1 SEHNR, CDR2 FQNEAQ (reference sequence). Trimming cost V 5 bases and J 2 bases, with 14 bases left between them. The CDR3 sequence is 15 residues long. CDR3: CASSDDRYFTDTQYF. CDR3 DNA: TGTGCCAGCAGCGATGACAGATACTTCACAGATACGCAGTATTTT.

This clonotype showed up many times. V is TRBV12-3 or TRBV12-4 and J is TRBJ2-7; D is perhaps TRBD1 (6 bases). This CDR3 comprises 11 residues. The ends were cut back, 5 bases at V and 6 bases at J, with 8 bases in the middle. The CDR3 reads CASSTGREQYF. The CDR3 DNA reads TGTGCCAGCAGTACAGGGCGCGAGCAGTACTTC.

The chain couples TRBV29-1 to TRBJ2-2, with a tentative D call TRBD2 (6 bases). CDR1 is SQVTM and CDR2 is ANQGSEA in the germline V gene. The CDR3 is made up of 15 amino acids. Deletions cut 4 bases from V and 4 bases from J, with 16 bases between. In DNA, the CDR3 is TGCAGCGTTGGCGGGGACGAAGGGAGCACCGGGGAGCTGTTTTTT. Translated, it gives CSVGGDEGSTGELFF.

This clonotype was picked up many times. This chain uses TRBV6-5 with TRBJ2-7, with 11 positions matching TRBD2. V trimming: 2 bases; J trimming: 3 bases; junction bases outside the gene matches: 6. The length of the CDR3 is 16 residues. CDR1 is MNHEY and CDR2 is SVGAGI in the germline V gene. The CDR3 sequence: CASSYPLAGGGYEQYF. DNA for the CDR3: TGTGCCAGCAGTTACCCTCTAGCGGGGGGAGGCTACGAGCAGTACTTC.

Ten or more counts support this clonotype. DNA for the CDR3: TGTGCCAGCAGCCAACATATAGCGGGGGGGCCCGGGGAGCTGTTTTTT. It is translated as CASSQHIAGGPGELFF. The chain employs TRBV7-8 and TRBJ2-2, with 11 bases identical to TRBD2. In germline, CDR1 is SGHVS, CDR2 FQNEAQ. With V trimmed by 5 bases and J by 6 bases, 8 bases remained unmatched. This CDR3 is 16 amino acids long.

The table lists this clonotype with many counts. This sequence joins TRBV6-5 and TRBJ2-3, with D possibly being TRBD2 (6 bases). Trimming took 0 bases from V and 6 from J, leaving 16 bases between them. CDR3 length: 16 amino acids. Germline CDR1 reads MNHEY; CDR2 reads SVGAGI. The CDR3 DNA follows: TGTGCCAGCAGTTACTCGATACAGGAAGGGAGGGATACGCAGTATTTT. It codes for CASSYSIQEGRDTQYF.

This clonotype was seen at least ten times. The chain couples TRBV10-3 to TRBJ1-2; no clear D gene. Germline values: CDR1 ENHRY, CDR2 SYGVKD. This CDR3 comprises 13 residues. Trimming took 5 bases from V and 4 from J, leaving 11 bases between them. The CDR3 nucleotides are TGTGCCATCAGTCCCCGGGCCACCTATGGCTACACCTTC. Its translation is CAISPRATYGYTF.

This clonotype was seen more than once but under ten times. A read error is possible here, since a much larger clone lies one base away. The CDR3 nucleotides read TGTGCCAGCAGCTTAGGGGGTAGCTCCTACAGTGGGCAGTTCTTC. Amino acids: CASSLGGSSYSGQFF. The chain combines TRBV7-3 with TRBJ2-1; D is perhaps TRBD1 or TRBD2 (5 bases each). The CDR3 extends over 15 amino acids. V was clipped by 2 bases and J by 12 bases, with 20 bases between them. In germline, CDR1 is SGHTA, CDR2 FQGTGA.

This clonotype has more than one count but fewer than ten. A much larger clone lies one base from this, so it may be a read error. J is TRBJ2-1 and V is TRBV7-2; 8 positions agree with TRBD2. The V gene end was trimmed by 5 bases and the J gene end by 6 bases; junction bases not matched to a gene: 12. The germline CDR1 and CDR2 sequences are SGHTA and FQGNSA. This CDR3 contains 16 residues. DNA for the CDR3: TGTGCCAGCAGCCCATATGTGGCGGGAGGCTGCAATGAGCAGTTCTTC. Residues: CASSPYVAGGCNEQFF.

Many counts were recorded for this clonotype. This chain uses TRBV2 with TRBJ1-2, with D perhaps matching TRBD1 (5 bases). The germline V and J ends were trimmed by 6 bases and 5 bases, with 13 bases remaining between them. CDR3 length: 13 amino acids. CDR1 SNHLY and CDR2 FYNNEI come from the germline V gene. CDR3: CASRGEGVYGYTF. The CDR3 DNA follows: TGTGCCAGCAGGGGGGAGGGAGTTTATGGCTACACCTTC.

The table lists this clonotype with many counts. This rearrangement joins TRBV7-8 to TRBJ2-3, with TRBD2 identical over 8 bases. Germline CDR1 is SGHVS and CDR2 is FQNEAQ. V dropped 1 base and J dropped 1; count of bases not matched to a gene: 4. The CDR3 runs 16 residues. The DNA of the CDR3 is TGTGCCAGCAGCTTAGTGGGAGCGGGGGGCACAGATACGCAGTATTTT. Translating gives CASSLVGAGGTDTQYF.